Listed below are T cell receptor beta chains from one sample, sequenced in a study of T cells in Graves' hyperthyroidism and ophthalmopathy. TCRdb processed the multiplex PCR reads anew with MiXCR; each CDR3 protein has one entry. The sample lists over 500,000 distinct CDR3 sequences; over 45% were seen once. Sample: peripheral blood or thyroid tissue (not recorded which). These receptors were obtained from an adult woman with Graves' disease, either hyperthyroidism or ophthalmopathy (not recorded which). The CDR3 runs from the conserved cysteine through the conserved F or W. D genes are given only for firm matches. A clone size is listed for some rows: how often the clone was seen (once, few, many), or a class if it is expanded.

-,-,TRBV2,14,TRBJ1-5,CASSQQGWNQPQHF,TGTGCCAGCAGTCAACAGGGCTGGAATCAGCCCCAGCATTTT
-,-,TRBV7-2,15,TRBJ2-7,CASSLAQGRGYEQYF,TGTGCCAGCAGCTTAGCGCAGGGTAGGGGCTACGAGCAGTACTTC
-,-,TRBV9,14,TRBJ2-7,CASVEGGEFYEQYF,TGTGCCAGCGTTGAAGGGGGTGAGTTCTACGAGCAGTACTTC
-,-,TRBV11-3,13,TRBJ2-7,CASSSGGFYGQYF,TGTGCCAGCAGCTCCGGAGGGTTCTACGGGCAGTACTTC
few,TRBD1,TRBV20-1,14,TRBJ1-5,CSVGQGQGDQPQHF,TGCAGTGTCGGGCAAGGACAGGGTGATCAGCCCCAGCATTTT
-,-,TRBV20-1,14,TRBJ2-7,CSALPSASRNEQYF,TGCAGTGCTCTACCTAGCGCCTCCCGAAACGAGCAGTACTTC
-,TRBD1,TRBV5-1,15,TRBJ1-1,CAGSQRTGLGTEAFF,TGTGCCGGCAGCCAAAGGACAGGGCTAGGCACTGAAGCTTTCTTT
few,TRBD2,TRBV6-1,15,TRBJ2-5,CASSPLLAGGETQYF,TGTGCCAGCAGTCCCCTACTAGCGGGAGGAGAGACCCAGTACTTC
-,TRBD1,TRBV7-2,13,TRBJ1-1,CASSAGQGRGAFF,TGTGCCAGCAGCGCGGGACAGGGCCGAGGAGCTTTCTTT
-,-,TRBV20-1,15,TRBJ2-7,CSARVIPEGLYEQYF,TGCAGTGCTAGAGTTATTCCGGAGGGGCTCTACGAGCAGTACTTC
-,TRBD2,TRBV20-1,15,TRBJ2-2,CSASGRPEIGGELFF,TGCAGTGCTAGCGGGAGGCCAGAAATTGGCGGGGAGCTGTTTTTT
many,-,TRBV12-3/TRBV12-4,14,TRBJ1-4,CASSFQQNNEKLFF,TGTGCCAGCAGTTTCCAACAGAATAATGAAAAACTGTTTTTT
-,TRBD1,TRBV28,13,TRBJ1-2,CASMGDRLYGYTF,TGTGCCAGCATGGGGGACAGACTCTATGGCTACACCTTC
many,-,TRBV20-1,16,TRBJ1-5,CSASPTQGGSNQPQHF,TGCAGTGCTAGCCCGACCCAGGGAGGGTCGAATCAGCCCCAGCATTTT
-,-,TRBV29-1,12,TRBJ1-2,CSVGGGRRGYTF,TGCAGCGTTGGGGGGGGGAGAAGAGGCTACACCTTC
-,TRBD1,TRBV30,13,TRBJ2-7,CAWSRDSSYEQYF,TGTGCCTGGAGCCGGGACAGCTCCTACGAGCAGTACTTC
-,-,TRBV6-5,14,TRBJ1-1,CASSLTDKNTEAFF,TGTGCCAGCAGTTTAACAGACAAGAACACTGAAGCTTTCTTT
many,-,TRBV7-3,14,TRBJ1-1,CASSLDQGSTEAFF,TGTGCCAGCAGCTTAGATCAGGGCAGCACTGAAGCTTTCTTT
few,-,TRBV10-2,12,TRBJ1-6,CASNSGDSPLHF,TGCGCCAGCAATTCAGGGGATTCACCCCTCCACTTT
few,-,TRBV12-3/TRBV12-4,12,TRBJ1-6,CASEGFNSPLHF,TGTGCCAGCGAGGGGTTCAATTCACCCCTCCACTTT
-,-,TRBV7-3,13,TRBJ2-3,CASSPPSWDTQYF,TGTGCCAGCAGCCCCCCCTCCTGGGATACGCAGTATTTT
many,-,TRBV20-1,13,TRBJ1-5,CSARDGGNQPQHF,TGCAGTGCTAGAGATGGGGGTAATCAGCCCCAGCATTTT
few,-,TRBV25-1,12,TRBJ1-2,CASSDLDDGYTF,TGTGCCAGCAGTGATCTAGACGATGGCTACACCTTC
few,TRBD1,TRBV7-9,13,TRBJ1-2,CASSLRTGYGYTF,TGTGCCAGCAGCCTCCGGACAGGGTATGGCTACACCTTC
few,-,TRBV24-1,11,TRBJ1-1,CATKSGTEAFF,TGTGCCACCAAGAGCGGGACTGAAGCTTTCTTT
once,-,TRBV29-1,15,TRBJ2-2,CSVERGRGDTGELFF,TGCAGCGTTGAAAGGGGCCGTGGGGACACCGGGGAGCTGTTTTTT
-,TRBD1,TRBV20-1,11,TRBJ1-2,CSALQGNGYTF,TGCAGTGCTTTACAGGGGAATGGCTACACCTTC
-,-,TRBV10-3,14,TRBJ1-4,CAISETASNEKLFF,TGTGCCATCAGTGAGACAGCCTCTAATGAAAAACTGTTTTTT
-,TRBD1,TRBV5-1,17,TRBJ2-6,CASSARTGNSLANVLTF,TGCGCCAGCAGCGCCCGGACAGGAAACTCATTGGCCAACGTCCTGACTTTC
-,TRBD2,TRBV14,14,TRBJ2-7,CASSPIAGSYEQYF,TGTGCCAGCAGCCCCATAGCGGGGAGCTACGAGCAGTACTTC
once,-,TRBV20-1,18,TRBJ1-1,CSARGLGPTRVSDTEAFF,TGCAGTGCTAGGGGGTTGGGACCGACGAGAGTATCAGACACTGAAGCTTTCTTT
-,-,TRBV4-2,14,TRBJ2-3,CASSQGVLADTQYF,TGTGCCAGCAGCCAAGGGGTGTTGGCAGATACGCAGTATTTT
many,-,TRBV29-1,14,TRBJ2-6,CSVEAASGANVLTF,TGCAGCGTTGAGGCCGCCTCTGGGGCCAACGTCCTGACTTTC
once,-,TRBV29-1,13,TRBJ1-2,CSVAYREDYGYTF,TGCAGCGTGGCTTACCGCGAAGACTATGGCTACACCTTC
-,-,TRBV20-1,15,TRBJ1-4,CSASTARNANEKLFF,TGCAGTGCTAGTACCGCCAGGAACGCGAATGAAAAACTGTTTTTT
-,TRBD2,TRBV7-9,19,TRBJ2-7,CASSILSTSGSPWAYEQYF,TGTGCCAGCAGCATACTCTCGACTAGCGGGAGCCCCTGGGCCTACGAGCAGTACTTC
once,TRBD2,TRBV9,14,TRBJ2-5,CASALAGDGETQYF,TGTGCCAGCGCGTTGGCGGGAGATGGAGAGACCCAGTACTTC
many,-,TRBV7-9,18,TRBJ2-6,CASTLPWDTFSGANVLTF,TGTGCCAGCACCCTACCCTGGGACACTTTCTCTGGGGCCAACGTCCTGACTTTC
many,-,TRBV12-3/TRBV12-4,12,TRBJ1-2,CASSPGTVGYTF,TGTGCCAGCAGCCCGGGGACGGTTGGCTACACCTTC
-,-,TRBV7-2,14,TRBJ1-6,CASRLGVFNSPLHF,TGTGCCAGCAGATTAGGGGTCTTTAATTCACCCCTCCACTTT
-,TRBD1,TRBV7-9,12,TRBJ1-1,CAAGGERGKAFF,TGTGCCGCAGGGGGGGAACGGGGGAAAGCTTTCTTT
-,-,TRBV6-1,13,TRBJ1-2,CASTFWGSDGYTF,TGTGCCAGCACTTTTTGGGGTTCAGATGGCTACACCTTC
many,-,TRBV7-2,13,TRBJ1-5,CASSPRMYQPQHF,TGTGCCAGCAGCCCCCGGATGTATCAGCCCCAGCATTTT
-,-,TRBV29-1,12,TRBJ2-7,CSVEGGSGEQYF,TGCAGCGTTGAAGGGGGCTCGGGCGAGCAGTACTTC
-,-,TRBV25-1,16,TRBJ1-2,CASQDSNRGDLYGYTF,TGTGCCAGCCAAGATTCGAACCGGGGAGACCTCTATGGCTACACCTTC
-,-,TRBV2,13,TRBJ2-2,CASKETNTGELFF,TGTGCCAGCAAGGAAACGAACACCGGGGAGCTGTTTTTT
-,-,TRBV11-2,14,TRBJ1-6,CASSAPGVHSPLHF,TGTGCCAGCAGCGCCCCGGGGGTTCATTCACCCCTCCACTTT
-,TRBD1,TRBV7-8,15,TRBJ1-1,CASTPIYRQGTEAFF,TGTGCCAGCACCCCGATATATAGACAGGGAACTGAAGCTTTCTTT
-,TRBD1,TRBV2,11,TRBJ1-2,CASRMTGGYTF,TGTGCCAGCAGGATGACAGGGGGCTACACCTTC